Listed below are T cell receptor beta chains from one sample, sequenced in a study of blood T cell repertoires in COVID-19. The protocol was immunoSEQ multiplex PCR, while the TCRdb copy is restricted to in-frame clones and leaves out a portion. The sample holds around 130,000 clones, about 80% seen once. The sample comprised peripheral blood. Receptors were obtained from a man in his forties or fifties with active or convalescent COVID-19. Both conserved end residues are part of each CDR3. The D gene is left open where the match is weak. Clone size, where shown, is once, few, many, or a class for clones that have expanded.

>TRBD1|TRBJ1-2|TRBV5-1|.
CASSASTGGEYGYTF
TGCGCCAGCAGCGCCTCGACAGGGGGCGAATATGGCTACACCTTC
>.|TRBJ2-1|TRBV6-5|.
CACSRGSSYNEQFF
TGTGCCTGTAGTAGGGGGAGCTCCTACAATGAGCAGTTCTTC
>.|TRBJ1-1|TRBV12-5|few
CASGLSQGRGTEAFF
TGTGCTAGTGGTTTGTCGCAGGGGCGCGGGACTGAAGCTTTCTTT
>.|TRBJ1-1|TRBV27|.
CASSAPGQTGALEAFF
TGTGCCAGCAGTGCCCCTGGACAGACCGGGGCCCTTGAAGCTTTCTTT
>.|TRBJ2-2|TRBV25-1|.
CATRKGSNTGELFF
TGTGCCACCCGAAAGGGGTCCAACACCGGGGAGCTGTTTTTT
>.|TRBJ2-4|TRBV28|.
CASSPGVGGNIQYF
TGTGCCAGCAGTCCCGGGGTGGGGGGAAACATTCAGTACTTC
>.|TRBJ2-2|TRBV2|.
CASQRTGNTGELFF
TGTGCCAGTCAGCGGACGGGGAACACCGGGGAGCTGTTTTTT
>TRBD1|TRBJ2-7|TRBV7-2|.
CASSFNRGNEQYF
TGTGCCAGCAGCTTCAACAGGGGTAACGAGCAGTACTTC
>.|TRBJ2-3|TRBV7-9|.
CASSFLSAETDTQYF
TGTGCCAGCAGCTTCCTGAGCGCGGAGACAGATACGCAGTATTTT
>.|TRBJ2-4|TRBV5-1|.
CASSSGQLAKNIQYF
TGCGCCAGCAGCTCCGGACAACTAGCCAAAAACATTCAGTACTTC
>.|TRBJ2-5|TRBV6-2/TRBV6-3|.
CASSYSRDRPQETQYF
TGTGCCAGCAGTTACTCGAGAGACAGGCCTCAAGAGACCCAGTACTTC
>.|TRBJ1-2|TRBV4-2|.
CASSQDATGIYGYTF
TGTGCCAGCAGCCAAGATGCGACAGGCATCTATGGCTACACCTTC
>.|TRBJ2-7|TRBV7-9|few
CASSLVGASSYEQYF
TGTGCCAGCAGCTTAGTCGGTGCTAGCTCCTACGAGCAGTACTTC
>TRBD1|TRBJ2-7|TRBV9|.
CASSSGQGAWEQYF
TGTGCCAGCAGTTCAGGACAGGGGGCGTGGGAGCAGTACTTC
>TRBD1|TRBJ1-1|TRBV6-5|.
CASRSTGEAFF
TGTGCCAGCAGGTCGACAGGGGAAGCTTTCTTT